This TCR beta chain was profiled in a study of blood T cell repertoires in COVID-19. The overall study: Specimens from acute and convalescent COVID-19 originated in the United States, Italy and Spain.

This table comes from immunoSEQ multiplex PCR, and its TCRdb copy is limited to in-frame clones, with some not included. The sample holds approximately 160,000 clones; 87% are singletons and the top ten take roughly 7.3%. Participants came from roughly 24 US areas, aged about 18 to 89 years. V dropped 1 base and J dropped 0 bases, with 10 bases sitting between them. The CDR3 has 15 amino acids. Looked up from germline, CDR1 is SGHRS and CDR2 is YFSETQ. The rearrangement joins TRBV5-1 to TRBJ2-5; TRBD2 is a possible D gene (6 bases). Sequenced sample: PBMCs or T cells enriched from blood (not recorded which). The receptor was isolated from a woman between 45 and 60 years old who had recovered from COVID-19. As DNA, the CDR3 is TGCGCCAGCAGCTTGCGGAGGGGTGACCAAGAGACCCAGTACTTC. Translated: CASSLRRGDQETQYF.